This T cell receptor beta chain was captured by sequencing in a study of metastatic and nonmetastatic thyroid tumors. Using MiXCR, TCRdb reanalyzed the PCR reads. The table has approximately 86,000 clones, 9.5% to 15% seen once; the top ten hold 7% to 10%. This clone occurred many times. No patient received treatment before thyroid surgery. CDR1 is SGHNT, CDR2 YENEEA, per germline. The CDR3 spans 12 residues. V lost 1 base and J 8 bases, leaving 5 bases between the germline ends. The chain is built from TRBV11-3 and TRBJ2-2; D might be TRBD2 (5 bases). This clonotype was sampled from a female donor with papillary thyroid cancer or a benign thyroid nodule (not recorded which). Some clones in this sample may be carry-over from other donors' samples. The sample comprised tumor tissue. CDR3 sequence: CASSLGLGELFF. In nucleotides, the CDR3 is TGTGCCAGCAGCTTAGGACTAGGGGAGCTGTTTTTT.